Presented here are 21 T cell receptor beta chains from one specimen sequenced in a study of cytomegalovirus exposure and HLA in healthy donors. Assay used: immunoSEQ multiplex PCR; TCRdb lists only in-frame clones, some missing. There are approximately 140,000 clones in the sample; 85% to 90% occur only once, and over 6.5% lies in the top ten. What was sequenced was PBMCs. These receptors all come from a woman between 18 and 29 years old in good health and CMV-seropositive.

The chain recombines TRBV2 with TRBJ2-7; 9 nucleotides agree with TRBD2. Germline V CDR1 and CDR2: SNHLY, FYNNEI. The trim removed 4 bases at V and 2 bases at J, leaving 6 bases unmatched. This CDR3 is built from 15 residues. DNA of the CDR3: TGTGCCAGCAGTGGTCCTAGCGGGAAAACCTACGAGCAGTACTTC. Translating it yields CASSGPSGKTYEQYF.

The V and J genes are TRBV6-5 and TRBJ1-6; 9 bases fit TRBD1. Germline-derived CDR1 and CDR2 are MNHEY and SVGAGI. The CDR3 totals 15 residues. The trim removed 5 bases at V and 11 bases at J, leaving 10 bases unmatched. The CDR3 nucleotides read TGTGCCAGCAGTACAACAGGGGGCGGTCGTGCACCCCTCCACTTT. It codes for CASSTTGGGRAPLHF.

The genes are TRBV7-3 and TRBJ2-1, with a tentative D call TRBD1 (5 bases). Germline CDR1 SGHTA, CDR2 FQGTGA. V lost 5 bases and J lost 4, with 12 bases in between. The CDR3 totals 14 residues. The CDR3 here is CASSLLTAYNEQFF. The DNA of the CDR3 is TGTGCCAGCAGCCTCTTGACAGCTTACAATGAGCAGTTCTTC.

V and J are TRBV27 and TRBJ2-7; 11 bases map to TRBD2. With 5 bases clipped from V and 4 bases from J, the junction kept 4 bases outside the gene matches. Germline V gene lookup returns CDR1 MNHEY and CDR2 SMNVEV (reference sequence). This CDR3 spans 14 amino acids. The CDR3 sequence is CASSIGTSGYEQYF. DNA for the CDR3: TGTGCCAGCAGTATCGGGACTAGCGGATACGAGCAGTACTTC.

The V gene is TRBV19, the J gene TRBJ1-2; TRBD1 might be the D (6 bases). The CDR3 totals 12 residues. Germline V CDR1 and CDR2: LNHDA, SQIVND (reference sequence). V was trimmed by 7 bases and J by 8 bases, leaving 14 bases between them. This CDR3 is CASTYTGSGYTF. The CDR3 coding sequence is TGTGCCAGTACCTACACAGGGTCCGGCTACACCTTC.

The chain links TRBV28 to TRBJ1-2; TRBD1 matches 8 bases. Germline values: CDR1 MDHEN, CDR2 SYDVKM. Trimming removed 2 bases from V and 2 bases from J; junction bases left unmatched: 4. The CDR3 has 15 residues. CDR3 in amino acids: CASSLMAGGNYGYTF. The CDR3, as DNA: TGTGCCAGCAGTTTAATGGCAGGGGGCAACTATGGCTACACCTTC.

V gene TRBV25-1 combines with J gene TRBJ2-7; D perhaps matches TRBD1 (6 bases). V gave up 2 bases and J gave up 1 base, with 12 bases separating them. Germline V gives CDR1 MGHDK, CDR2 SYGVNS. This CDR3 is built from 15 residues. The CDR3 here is CASSEEGGQSYEQYF. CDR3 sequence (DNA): TGTGCCAGCAGTGAAGAGGGTGGACAGTCCTACGAGCAGTACTTC.

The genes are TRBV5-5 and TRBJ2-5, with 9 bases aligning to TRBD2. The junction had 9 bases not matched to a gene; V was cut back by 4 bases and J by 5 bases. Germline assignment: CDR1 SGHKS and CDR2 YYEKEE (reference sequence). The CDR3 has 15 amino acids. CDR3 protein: CASSLGLARGETQYF. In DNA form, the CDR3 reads TGTGCCAGCAGCCTTGGACTAGCGCGGGGGGAGACCCAGTACTTC.

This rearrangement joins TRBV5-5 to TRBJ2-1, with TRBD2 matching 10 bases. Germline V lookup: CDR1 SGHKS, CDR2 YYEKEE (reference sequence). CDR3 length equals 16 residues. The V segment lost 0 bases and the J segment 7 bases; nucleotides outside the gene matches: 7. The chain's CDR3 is CASSLVSSGSFNEQFF. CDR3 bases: TGTGCCAGCAGCTTGGTTTCTAGCGGGAGTTTTAATGAGCAGTTCTTC.

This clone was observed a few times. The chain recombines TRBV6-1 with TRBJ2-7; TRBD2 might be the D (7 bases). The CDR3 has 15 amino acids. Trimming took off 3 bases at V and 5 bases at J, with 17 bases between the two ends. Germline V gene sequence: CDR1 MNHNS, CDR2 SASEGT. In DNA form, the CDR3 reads TGTGCCAGCAGTGATCCGCCCGGGGGGCGGGACGAGCAGTACTTC. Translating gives CASSDPPGGRDEQYF.

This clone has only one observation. The CDR3 DNA sequence: TGTGCCAGCAGTGGGCTGCCGGGACAGCCATTCAATCAGCCCCAGCATTTT. Its protein product is CASSGLPGQPFNQPQHF. The chain recombines TRBV6-1 with TRBJ1-5, with 7 bases fitting TRBD1. After removal of 4 bases from V and 3 bases from J, the junction contained 12 bases not matched to a gene. This CDR3 has 17 residues. Germline V gene data show CDR1 as MNHNS and CDR2 as SASEGT.

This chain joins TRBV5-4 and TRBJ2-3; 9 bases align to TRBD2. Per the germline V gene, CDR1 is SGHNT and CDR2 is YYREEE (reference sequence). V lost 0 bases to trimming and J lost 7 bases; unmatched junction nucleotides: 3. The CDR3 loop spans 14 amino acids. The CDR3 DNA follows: TGTGCCAGCAGCTTGGATAGCGGGAGTAATACGCAGTATTTT. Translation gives CASSLDSGSNTQYF. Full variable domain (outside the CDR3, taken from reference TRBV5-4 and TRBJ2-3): ETGVTQSPTHLIKTRGQQVTLRCSSQSGHNTVSWYQQALGQGPQFIFQYYREEENGRGNFPPRFSGLQFPNYSSELNVNALELDDSALYLCASSLDSGSNTQYFGPGTRLTVL.

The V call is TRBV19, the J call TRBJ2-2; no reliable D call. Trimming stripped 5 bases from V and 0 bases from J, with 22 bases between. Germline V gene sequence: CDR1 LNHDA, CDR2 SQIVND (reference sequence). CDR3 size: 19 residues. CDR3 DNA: TGTGCCAGTAGTGAAAATCCCCGCTTGAGTACCGCGAACACCGGGGAGCTGTTTTTT. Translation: CASSENPRLSTANTGELFF.

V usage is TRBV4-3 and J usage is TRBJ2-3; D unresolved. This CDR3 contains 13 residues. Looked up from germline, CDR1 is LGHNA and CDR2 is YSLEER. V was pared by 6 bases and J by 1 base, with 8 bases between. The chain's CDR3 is CASRSAGTDTQYF. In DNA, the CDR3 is TGCGCCAGCAGATCTGCAGGCACAGATACGCAGTATTTT.

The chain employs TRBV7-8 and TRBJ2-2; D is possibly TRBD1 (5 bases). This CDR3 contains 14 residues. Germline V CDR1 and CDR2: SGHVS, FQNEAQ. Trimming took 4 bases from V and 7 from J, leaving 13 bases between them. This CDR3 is CASSSLIRDGELFF. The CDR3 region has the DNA TGTGCCAGCAGCTCATTAATCAGGGACGGGGAGCTGTTTTTT.

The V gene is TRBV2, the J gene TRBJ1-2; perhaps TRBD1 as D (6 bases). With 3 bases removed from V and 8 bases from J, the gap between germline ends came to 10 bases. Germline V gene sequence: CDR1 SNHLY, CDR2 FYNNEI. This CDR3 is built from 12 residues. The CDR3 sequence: CASSDRGRGYTF. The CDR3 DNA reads TGTGCCAGCAGTGACAGGGGTAGGGGCTACACCTTC.

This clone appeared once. In nucleotides, the CDR3 is TGCGCCAGCACCCTCGGACAGGACAATGAAAAACTGTTTTTT. Amino acid sequence: CASTLGQDNEKLFF. This chain connects TRBV5-1 to TRBJ1-4, with 7 bases identical to TRBD1. Germline V lookup: CDR1 SGHRS, CDR2 YFSETQ. This CDR3 spans 14 amino acids. The J segment lost 5 bases and the V segment lost 6 bases, leaving 7 bases of the junction unmatched.

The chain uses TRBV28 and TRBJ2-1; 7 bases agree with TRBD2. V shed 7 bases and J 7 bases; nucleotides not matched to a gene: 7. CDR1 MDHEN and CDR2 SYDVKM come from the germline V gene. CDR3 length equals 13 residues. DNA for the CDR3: TGTGCCAGCACCCATCCGGGAGGTAATGAGCAGTTCTTC. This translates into CASTHPGGNEQFF.

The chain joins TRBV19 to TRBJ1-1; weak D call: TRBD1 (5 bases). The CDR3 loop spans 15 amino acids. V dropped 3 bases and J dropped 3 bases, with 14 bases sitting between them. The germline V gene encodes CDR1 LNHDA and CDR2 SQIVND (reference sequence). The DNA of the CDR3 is TGTGCCAGTAGTATGGTGCGGACAACATACACTGAAGCTTTCTTT. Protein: CASSMVRTTYTEAFF.

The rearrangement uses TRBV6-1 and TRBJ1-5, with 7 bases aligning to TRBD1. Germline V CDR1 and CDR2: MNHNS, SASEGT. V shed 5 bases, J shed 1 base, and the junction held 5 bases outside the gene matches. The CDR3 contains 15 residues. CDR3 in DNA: TGTGCCAGCAGTCTGACAGGGTCGAGCAATCAGCCCCAGCATTTT. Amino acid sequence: CASSLTGSSNQPQHF.

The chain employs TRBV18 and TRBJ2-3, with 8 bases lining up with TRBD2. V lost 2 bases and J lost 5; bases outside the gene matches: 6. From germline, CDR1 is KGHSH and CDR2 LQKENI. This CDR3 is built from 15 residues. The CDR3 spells CASSPGGGPVDTQYF. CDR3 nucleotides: TGTGCCAGCTCACCAGGCGGGGGGCCGGTAGATACGCAGTATTTT.